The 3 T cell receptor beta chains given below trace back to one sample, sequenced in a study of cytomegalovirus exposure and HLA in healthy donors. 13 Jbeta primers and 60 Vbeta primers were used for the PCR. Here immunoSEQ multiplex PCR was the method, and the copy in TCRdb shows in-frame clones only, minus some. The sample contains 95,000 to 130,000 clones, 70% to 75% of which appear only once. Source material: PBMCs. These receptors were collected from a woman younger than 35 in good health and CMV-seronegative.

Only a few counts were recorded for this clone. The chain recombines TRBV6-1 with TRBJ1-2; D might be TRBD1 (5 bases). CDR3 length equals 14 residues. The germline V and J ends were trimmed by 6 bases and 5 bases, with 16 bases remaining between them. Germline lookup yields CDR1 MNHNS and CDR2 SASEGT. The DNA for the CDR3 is TGTGCCAGCAGGATATCGGGGACTTCATATGGCTACACCTTC. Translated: CASRISGTSYGYTF.

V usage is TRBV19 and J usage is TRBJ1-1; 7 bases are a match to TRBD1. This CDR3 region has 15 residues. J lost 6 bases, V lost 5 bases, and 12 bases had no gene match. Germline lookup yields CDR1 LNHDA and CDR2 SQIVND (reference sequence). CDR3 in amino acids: CASSAVTGASAEAFF. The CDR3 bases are TGTGCCAGTAGTGCCGTCACAGGGGCAAGTGCTGAAGCTTTCTTT.

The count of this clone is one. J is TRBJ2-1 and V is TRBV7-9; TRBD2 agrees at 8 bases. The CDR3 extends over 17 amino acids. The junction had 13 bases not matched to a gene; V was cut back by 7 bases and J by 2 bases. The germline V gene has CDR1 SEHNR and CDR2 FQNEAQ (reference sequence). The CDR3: CASIRGGQFTPYNEQFF. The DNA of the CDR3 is TGTGCCAGCATCCGGGGGGGACAATTTACCCCCTACAATGAGCAGTTCTTC.